This T cell receptor beta chain was identified in a study of blood T cell repertoires in COVID-19. Turning to the study itself: The samples span acute and convalescent COVID-19 from the United States, Italy and Spain. PBMCs, B-cell-depleted T cells, or T cells provided the cDNA or gDNA that made up the material.

Original methodology: It was from reference gene primer amplification that nucleated cell counts were estimated. Using immunoSEQ multiplex PCR, the repertoire was profiled, and TCRdb retains in-frame clones only, with some absent. V and J calls plus clone size are reproduced from that table; the DNA served to infer D and trimming. Of about 44,000 clones listed, approximately 88% are singletons. V was cut by 4 bases and J by 4 bases, with 9 bases left in between. From germline, CDR1 is MNHEY and CDR2 SVGEGT. This CDR3 is 13 amino acids long. This clonotype originated in a woman aged 40 to 50 with acute or convalescent COVID-19. The material sequenced was peripheral blood. The V call is TRBV6-2 or TRBV6-3, the J call TRBJ2-3, with a possible D match to TRBD1 (6 bases). The CDR3 loop is CASSFTGPDTQYF. The CDR3 DNA follows: TGTGCCAGCAGTTTTACAGGGCCAGATACGCAGTATTTT.